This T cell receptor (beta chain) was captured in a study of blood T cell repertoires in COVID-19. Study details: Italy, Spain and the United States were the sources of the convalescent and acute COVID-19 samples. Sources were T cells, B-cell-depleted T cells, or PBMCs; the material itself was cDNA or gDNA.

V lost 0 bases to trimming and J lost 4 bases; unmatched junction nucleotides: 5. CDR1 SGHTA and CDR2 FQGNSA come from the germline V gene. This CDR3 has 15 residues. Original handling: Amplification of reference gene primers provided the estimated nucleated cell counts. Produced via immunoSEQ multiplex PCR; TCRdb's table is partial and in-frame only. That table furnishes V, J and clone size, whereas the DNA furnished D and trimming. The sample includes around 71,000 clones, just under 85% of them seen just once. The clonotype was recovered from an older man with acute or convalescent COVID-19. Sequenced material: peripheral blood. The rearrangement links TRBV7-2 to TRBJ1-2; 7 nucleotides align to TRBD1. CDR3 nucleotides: TGTGCCAGCAGCTTAGCGTCAGGGGGGAGCTATGGCTACACCTTC. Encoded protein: CASSLASGGSYGYTF.